Following are 5 T cell receptor beta chains from one sample sequenced in a study of shared clonotypes between healthy human individuals. The protocol was immunoSEQ multiplex PCR, while the TCRdb copy is restricted to in-frame clones and leaves out a portion. Here the sample spans about 1.5 million clones, roughly 97% being singletons. The sequenced material came from naive CD4+ T cells sorted from blood. Regarding subset: CD45RA+ positively selected. These TCRs come from a man aged 25-45 years in good health.

The genes are TRBV29-1 and TRBJ2-3, with TRBD1 matching over 7 bases. The CDR3 consists of 14 residues. V was pared by 6 bases and J by 2 bases, with 8 bases of the junction left unmatched. The germline V gene encodes CDR1 SQVTM and CDR2 ANQGSEA. The chain's CDR3 is CSVRTGRNTDTQYF. The CDR3 DNA sequence: TGCAGCGTACGGACAGGCCGGAACACAGATACGCAGTATTTT.

The V call is TRBV5-1, the J call TRBJ1-2, with no clear D. The CDR3 has 15 amino acids. Trimming left V 2 bases short and J 1 base short, with 12 bases between. CDR1 is SGHRS, CDR2 YFSETQ, per germline. The DNA for the CDR3 is TGCGCCAGCAGCTTTCTCCCGGACGGTAACTATGGCTACACCTTC. This encodes CASSFLPDGNYGYTF.

This clone was counted once. The rearrangement joins TRBV7-9 to TRBJ1-1, with D perhaps TRBD1 (6 bases). Per the germline V gene, CDR1 is SEHNR and CDR2 is FQNEAQ (reference sequence). The CDR3 sequence is 14 residues long. Trimming pared 7 bases from V and 0 bases from J, leaving 12 bases between. Here the CDR3 DNA reads TGTGCCAGCACGACAGGACAGCTGAACACTGAAGCTTTCTTT. This codes for CASTTGQLNTEAFF.

The V gene is TRBV5-4, the J gene TRBJ2-3; TRBD1 is a possible D gene (5 bases). The length of the CDR3 is 16 residues. Trimming removed 3 bases at V and 3 bases at J, with 17 bases between. Looked up from germline, CDR1 is SGHNT and CDR2 is YYREEE (reference sequence). The CDR3 DNA follows: TGTGCCAGCAGCTCCCTCGTAGGGGTCCAGACAGATACGCAGTATTTT. It encodes CASSSLVGVQTDTQYF.

The gene calls are TRBV11-2 and TRBJ1-2; the D is unclear. Germline CDR1 is SGHAT and CDR2 is FQNNGV. V lost 7 bases and J 4 bases, leaving 22 bases between the germline ends. The CDR3 has 16 residues. The CDR3 DNA sequence: TGTGCCAGCACCCCAGCGTCCTGGGCTCTTTCCTATGGCTACACCTTC. This encodes CASTPASWALSYGYTF.